What follows describes a single TCR beta chain. The sample originates from a study of shared clonotypes between healthy human individuals. The table came from immunoSEQ multiplex PCR; TCRdb's copy has only in-frame clones and leaves some out. This table has around 690,000 clones, less than 95% appearing once. Donors included only healthy HIV-negative adults lacking recent acute infections or vaccinations. Germline-derived CDR1 and CDR2 are SGHNT and YYREEE (reference sequence). The V end lost 1 base, the J end lost 7 bases, and 6 bases lay between the germline ends. The CDR3 runs 12 residues. The chain employs TRBV5-4 and TRBJ2-1; weak D call: TRBD1 (5 bases). This clonotype was sampled from a young man in good health. Some clones in this sample may be carry-over from other donors' samples. Sequenced material: memory CD8+ T cells from PBMCs. Subset given: CD45RO+ cells pooled with CCR7-negative TemRA cells. The CDR3, as DNA: TGTGCCAGCAGCTTGAAGGGGAATGAGCAGTTCTTC. Translation gives CASSLKGNEQFF.